These 2 T cell receptor beta chains came from one sample sequenced in a study of T cell repertoires in cytomegalovirus infection. One entry per CDR3 protein, called by TCRdb with MiXCR from the reads. The data show under 500,000 distinct CDR3 sequences, about 42% seen once. What these receptors recognize is not known. The sequenced sample was cultured PBMCs, obtained from culture after CMV antigen stimulation. The receptors shown here come from a human donor in good health (CMV status not recorded). Some clones in this sample may be carry-over from other donors' samples.

V and J are TRBV20-1 and TRBJ1-5; D is unresolved. Germline values: CDR1 DFQATT, CDR2 SNEGSKA (reference sequence). V was trimmed by 3 bases and J by 6 bases, leaving 9 bases between them. The CDR3 is 12 amino acids. CDR3 amino acids: CSASTVSQPQHF. CDR3 coding DNA: TGCAGTGCTAGCACAGTATCTCAGCCCCAGCATTTT.

This clonotype was counted a few times. The chain has TRBV7-2 and TRBJ2-5; tentatively, D is TRBD2 (5 bases). Trimming removed 1 base at V and 7 bases at J, with 22 bases between. The CDR3 contains 17 residues. CDR1 and CDR2 from the germline V gene are SGHTA and FQGNSA. The CDR3 nucleotides are TGTGCCAGCAGCTTAGGTCCGTCGGGGATCCCAGATGGGACCCAGTACTTC. It specifies CASSLGPSGIPDGTQYF.